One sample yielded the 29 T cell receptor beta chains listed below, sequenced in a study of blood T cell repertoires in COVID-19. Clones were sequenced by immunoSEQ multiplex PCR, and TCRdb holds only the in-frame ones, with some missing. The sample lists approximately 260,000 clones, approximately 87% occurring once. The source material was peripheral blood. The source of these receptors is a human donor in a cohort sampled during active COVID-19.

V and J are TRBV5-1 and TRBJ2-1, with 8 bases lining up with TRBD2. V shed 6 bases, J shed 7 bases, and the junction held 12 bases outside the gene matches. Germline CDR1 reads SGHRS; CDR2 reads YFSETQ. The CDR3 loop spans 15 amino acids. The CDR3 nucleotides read TGCGCCAGCAAGGTTACGGAGTCTAGCGGGAATGAGCAGTTCTTC. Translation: CASKVTESSGNEQFF.

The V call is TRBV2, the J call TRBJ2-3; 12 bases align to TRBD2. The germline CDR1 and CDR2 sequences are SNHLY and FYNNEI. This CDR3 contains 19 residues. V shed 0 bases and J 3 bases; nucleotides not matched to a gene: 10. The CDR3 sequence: CASSEAAGLAGIGTDTQYF. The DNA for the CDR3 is TGTGCCAGCAGTGAAGCGGCCGGACTAGCGGGAATTGGTACAGATACGCAGTATTTT. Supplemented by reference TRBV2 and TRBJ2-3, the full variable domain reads EPEVTQTPSHQVTQMGQEVILRCVPISNHLYFYWYRQILGQKVEFLVSFYNNEISEKSEIFDDQFSVERPDGSNFTLKIRSTKLEDSAMYFCASSEAAGLAGIGTDTQYFGPGTRLTVL.

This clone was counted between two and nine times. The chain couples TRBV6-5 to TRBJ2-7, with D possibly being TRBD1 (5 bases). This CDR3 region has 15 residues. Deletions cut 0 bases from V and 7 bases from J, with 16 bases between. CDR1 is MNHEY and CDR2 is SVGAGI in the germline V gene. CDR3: CASSYSGSQGKEQYF. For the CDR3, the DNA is TGTGCCAGCAGTTACTCCGGGTCCCAGGGAAAAGAGCAGTACTTC.

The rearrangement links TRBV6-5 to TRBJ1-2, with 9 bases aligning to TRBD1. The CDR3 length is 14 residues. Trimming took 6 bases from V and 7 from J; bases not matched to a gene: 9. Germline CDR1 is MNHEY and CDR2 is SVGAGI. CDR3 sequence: CASRGGDRVFGYTF. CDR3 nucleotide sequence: TGTGCCAGCAGGGGCGGGGACAGGGTTTTTGGCTACACCTTC.

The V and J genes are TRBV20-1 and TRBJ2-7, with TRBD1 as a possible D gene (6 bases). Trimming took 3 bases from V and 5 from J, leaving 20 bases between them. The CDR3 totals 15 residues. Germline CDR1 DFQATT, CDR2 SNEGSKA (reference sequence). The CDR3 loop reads CSASPKQGRQDEQYF. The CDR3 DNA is TGCAGTGCTAGTCCCAAACAGGGCCGTCAGGACGAGCAGTACTTC.

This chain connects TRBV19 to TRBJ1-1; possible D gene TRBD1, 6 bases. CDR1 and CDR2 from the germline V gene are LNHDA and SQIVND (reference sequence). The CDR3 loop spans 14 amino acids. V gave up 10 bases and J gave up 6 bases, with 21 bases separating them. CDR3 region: CATNFRGGGPEAFF. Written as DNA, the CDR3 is TGTGCCACCAACTTCCGAGGGGGGGGACCTGAAGCTTTCTTT.

DNA for the CDR3: TGTGCCAGCAGGATAAAGGGACTAGCAGGCCCAGATACGCAGTATTTT. Its protein product is CASRIKGLAGPDTQYF. The chain carries TRBV7-2 and TRBJ2-3; 9 positions agree with TRBD2. Germline V CDR1 and CDR2: SGHTA, FQGNSA. This CDR3 spans 16 amino acids. Trimming took 6 bases from V and 4 from J; bases not matched to a gene: 11.

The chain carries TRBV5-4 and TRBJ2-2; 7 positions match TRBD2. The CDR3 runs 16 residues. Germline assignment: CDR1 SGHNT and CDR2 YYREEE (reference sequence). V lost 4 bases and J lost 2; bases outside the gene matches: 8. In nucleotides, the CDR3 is TGTGCCAGCAGCAAGGACCCTAGCGGCAACACCGGGGAGCTGTTTTTT. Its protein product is CASSKDPSGNTGELFF.

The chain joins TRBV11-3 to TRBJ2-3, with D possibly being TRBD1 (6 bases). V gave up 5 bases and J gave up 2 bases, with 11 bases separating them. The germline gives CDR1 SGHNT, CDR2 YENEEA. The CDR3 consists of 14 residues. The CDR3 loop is CASSTRDNTDTQYF. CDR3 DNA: TGTGCCAGCAGCACCCGGGACAACACAGATACGCAGTATTTT.

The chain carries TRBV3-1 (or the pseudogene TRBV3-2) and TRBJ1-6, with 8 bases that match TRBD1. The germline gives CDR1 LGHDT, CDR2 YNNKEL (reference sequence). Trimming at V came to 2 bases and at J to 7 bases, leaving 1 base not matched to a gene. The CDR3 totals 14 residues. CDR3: CASSQRTGNSPLHF. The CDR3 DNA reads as TGTGCCAGCAGCCAAAGGACAGGGAATTCACCCCTCCACTTT.

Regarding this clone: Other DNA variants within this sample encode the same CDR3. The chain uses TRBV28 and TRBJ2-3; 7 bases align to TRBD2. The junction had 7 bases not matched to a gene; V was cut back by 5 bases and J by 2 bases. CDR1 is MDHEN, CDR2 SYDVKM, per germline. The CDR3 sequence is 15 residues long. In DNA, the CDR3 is TGTGCCAGCAGTGGCCCCGGGGGGTCCACAGATACGCAGTATTTT. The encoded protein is CASSGPGGSTDTQYF.

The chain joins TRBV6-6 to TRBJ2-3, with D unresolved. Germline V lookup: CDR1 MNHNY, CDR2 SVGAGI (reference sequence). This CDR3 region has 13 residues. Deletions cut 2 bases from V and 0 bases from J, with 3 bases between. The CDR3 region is CASSYLSTDTQYF. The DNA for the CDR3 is TGTGCCAGCAGTTACCTTAGCACAGATACGCAGTATTTT.

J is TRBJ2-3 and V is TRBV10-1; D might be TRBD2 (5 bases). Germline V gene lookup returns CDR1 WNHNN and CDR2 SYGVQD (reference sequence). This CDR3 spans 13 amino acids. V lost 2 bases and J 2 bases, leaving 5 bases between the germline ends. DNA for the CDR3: TGCGCCAGCAGTGAGGGACTCACAGATACGCAGTATTTT. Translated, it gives CASSEGLTDTQYF.

CDR3 amino acids: CASSRLAGVSYNEQFF. As DNA, the CDR3 is TGTGCCAGCAGCCGACTAGCGGGAGTCTCCTACAATGAGCAGTTCTTC. V usage is TRBV3-1 (or the pseudogene TRBV3-2) and J usage is TRBJ2-1, with 12 nucleotides matching TRBD2. Germline assignment: CDR1 LGHDT and CDR2 YNNKEL (reference sequence). The CDR3 covers 16 residues. Trimming removed 4 bases from V and 0 bases from J; junction bases left unmatched: 1.

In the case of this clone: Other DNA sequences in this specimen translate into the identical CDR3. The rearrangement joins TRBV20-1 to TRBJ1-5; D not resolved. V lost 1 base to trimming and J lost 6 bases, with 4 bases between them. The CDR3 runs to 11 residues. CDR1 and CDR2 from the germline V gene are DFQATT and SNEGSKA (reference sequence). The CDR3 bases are TGCAGTGCTAGAGCAGGTCAGCCCCAGCATTTT. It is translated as CSARAGQPQHF.

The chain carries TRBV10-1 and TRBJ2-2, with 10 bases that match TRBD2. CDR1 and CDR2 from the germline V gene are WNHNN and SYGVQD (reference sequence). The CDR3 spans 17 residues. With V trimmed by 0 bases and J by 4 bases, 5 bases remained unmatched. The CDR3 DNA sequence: TGCGCCAGCAGTGAGTCGGGCCTAGCGGGGGTCACCGGGGAGCTGTTTTTT. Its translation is CASSESGLAGVTGELFF.

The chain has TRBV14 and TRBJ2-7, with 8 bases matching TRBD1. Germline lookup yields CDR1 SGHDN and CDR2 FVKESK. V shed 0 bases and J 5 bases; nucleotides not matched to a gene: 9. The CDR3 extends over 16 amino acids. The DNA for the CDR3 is TGTGCCAGCAGCCAAGATAGGAGGACAGGGCTCCACGAGCAGTACTTC. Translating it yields CASSQDRRTGLHEQYF.

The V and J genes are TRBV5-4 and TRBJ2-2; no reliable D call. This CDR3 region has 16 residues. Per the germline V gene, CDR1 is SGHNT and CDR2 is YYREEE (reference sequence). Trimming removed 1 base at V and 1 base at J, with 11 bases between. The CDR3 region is CASSLRPTLNTGELFF. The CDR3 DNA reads TGTGCCAGCAGCTTGCGTCCTACCCTGAACACCGGGGAGCTGTTTTTT.

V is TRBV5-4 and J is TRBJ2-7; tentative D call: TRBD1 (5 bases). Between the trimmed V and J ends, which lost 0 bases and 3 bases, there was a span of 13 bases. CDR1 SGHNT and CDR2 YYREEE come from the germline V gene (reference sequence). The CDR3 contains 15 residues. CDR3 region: CASSLVGREGYEQYF. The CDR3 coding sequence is TGTGCCAGCAGCTTGGTGGGCAGGGAAGGCTACGAGCAGTACTTC.

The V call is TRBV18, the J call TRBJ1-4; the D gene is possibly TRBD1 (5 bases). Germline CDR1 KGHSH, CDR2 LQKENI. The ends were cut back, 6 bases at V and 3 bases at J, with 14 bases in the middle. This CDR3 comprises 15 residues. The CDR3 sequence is CASSIQGSANEKLFF. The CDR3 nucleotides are TGTGCCAGCTCGATCCAGGGTTCGGCTAATGAAAAACTGTTTTTT. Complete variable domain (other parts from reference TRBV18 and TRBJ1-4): NAGVMQNPRHLVRRRGQEARLRCSPMKGHSHVYWYRQLPEEGLKFMVYLQKENIIDESGMPKERFSAEFPKEGPSILRIQQVVRGDSAAYFCASSIQGSANEKLFFGSGTQLSVL.

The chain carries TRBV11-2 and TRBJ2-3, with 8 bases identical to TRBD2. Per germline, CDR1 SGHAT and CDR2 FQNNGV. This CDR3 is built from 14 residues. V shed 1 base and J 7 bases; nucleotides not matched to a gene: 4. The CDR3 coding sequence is TGTGCCAGCAGCTTAGCGGGGGGGCAATATACGCAGTATTTT. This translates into CASSLAGGQYTQYF.

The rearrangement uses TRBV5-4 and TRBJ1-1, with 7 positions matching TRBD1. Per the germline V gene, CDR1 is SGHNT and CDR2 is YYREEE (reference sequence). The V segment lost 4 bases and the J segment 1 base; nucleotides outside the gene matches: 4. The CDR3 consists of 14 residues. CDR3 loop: CASSGGQRNTEAFF. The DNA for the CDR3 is TGTGCCAGCAGCGGGGGACAGAGGAACACTGAAGCTTTCTTT.

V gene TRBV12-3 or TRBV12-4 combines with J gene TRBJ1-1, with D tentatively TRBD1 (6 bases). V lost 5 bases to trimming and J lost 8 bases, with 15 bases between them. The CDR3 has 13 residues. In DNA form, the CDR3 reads TGTGCCAGCAGTCCATGGACAGTCGGGGAAGCTTTCTTT. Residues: CASSPWTVGEAFF.

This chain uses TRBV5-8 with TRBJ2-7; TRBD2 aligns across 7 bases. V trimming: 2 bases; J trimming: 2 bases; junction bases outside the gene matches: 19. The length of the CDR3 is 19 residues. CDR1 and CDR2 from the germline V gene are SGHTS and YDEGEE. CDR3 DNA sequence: TGTGCCAGCAGCTTCGGGGGGAGCGGTAGATCCGGGGGAACCTACGAGCAGTACTTC. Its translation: CASSFGGSGRSGGTYEQYF.

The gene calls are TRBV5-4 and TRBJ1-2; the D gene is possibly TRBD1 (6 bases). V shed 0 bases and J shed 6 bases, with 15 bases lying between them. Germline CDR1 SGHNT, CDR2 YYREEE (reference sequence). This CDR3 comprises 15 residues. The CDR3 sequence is CASSLVGQISNGYTF. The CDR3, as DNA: TGTGCCAGCAGCTTGGTCGGACAGATTAGTAATGGCTACACCTTC. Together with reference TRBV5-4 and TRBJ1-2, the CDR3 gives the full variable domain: ETGVTQSPTHLIKTRGQQVTLRCSSQSGHNTVSWYQQALGQGPQFIFQYYREEENGRGNFPPRFSGLQFPNYSSELNVNALELDDSALYLCASSLVGQISNGYTFGSGTRLTVV.

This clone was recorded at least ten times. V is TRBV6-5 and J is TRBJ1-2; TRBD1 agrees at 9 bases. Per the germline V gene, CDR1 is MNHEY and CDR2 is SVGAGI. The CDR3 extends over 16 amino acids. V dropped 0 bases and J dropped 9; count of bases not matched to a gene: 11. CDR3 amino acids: CASSYSFSGQGNRYTF. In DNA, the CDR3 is TGTGCCAGCAGTTACTCATTCTCGGGACAGGGCAATCGCTACACCTTC.

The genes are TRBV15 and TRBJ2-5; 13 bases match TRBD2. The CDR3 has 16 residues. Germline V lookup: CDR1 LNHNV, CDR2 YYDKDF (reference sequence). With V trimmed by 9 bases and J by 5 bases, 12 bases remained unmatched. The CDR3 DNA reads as TGTGCCACAAGAAGCTCCGGGACTAGCGGGATTGAGACCCAGTACTTC. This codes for CATRSSGTSGIETQYF.

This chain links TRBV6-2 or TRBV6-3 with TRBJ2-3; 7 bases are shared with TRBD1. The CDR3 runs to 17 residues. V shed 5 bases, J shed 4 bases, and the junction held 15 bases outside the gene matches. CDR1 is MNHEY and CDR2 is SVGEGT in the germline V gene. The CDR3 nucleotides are TGTGCCAGCAGTCCACATCGACGACAGGGCGCCTCAGATACGCAGTATTTT. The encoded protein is CASSPHRRQGASDTQYF.

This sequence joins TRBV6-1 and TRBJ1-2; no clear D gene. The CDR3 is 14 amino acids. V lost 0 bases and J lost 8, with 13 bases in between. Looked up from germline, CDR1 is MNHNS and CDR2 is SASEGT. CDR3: CASSEAQQSRGYTF. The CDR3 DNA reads TGTGCCAGCAGTGAAGCGCAACAGTCTCGAGGCTACACCTTC.